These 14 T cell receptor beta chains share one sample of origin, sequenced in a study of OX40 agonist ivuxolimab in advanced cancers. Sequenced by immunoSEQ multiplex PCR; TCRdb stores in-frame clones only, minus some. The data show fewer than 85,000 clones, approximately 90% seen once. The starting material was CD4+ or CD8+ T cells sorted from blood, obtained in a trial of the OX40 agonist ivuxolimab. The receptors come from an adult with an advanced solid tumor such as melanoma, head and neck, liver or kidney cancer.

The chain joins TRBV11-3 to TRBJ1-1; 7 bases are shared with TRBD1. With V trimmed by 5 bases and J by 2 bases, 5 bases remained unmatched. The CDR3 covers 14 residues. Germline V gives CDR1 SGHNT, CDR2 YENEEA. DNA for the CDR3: TGTGCCAGCAGCCCCGGGACAGATAACACTGAAGCTTTCTTT. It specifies CASSPGTDNTEAFF.

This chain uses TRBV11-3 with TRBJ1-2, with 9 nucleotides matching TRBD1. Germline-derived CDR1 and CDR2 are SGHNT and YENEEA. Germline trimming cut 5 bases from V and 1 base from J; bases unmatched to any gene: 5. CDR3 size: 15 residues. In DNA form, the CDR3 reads TGTGCCAGCAGCAAAGGGGGACAGGGTAACTATGGCTACACCTTC. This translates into CASSKGGQGNYGYTF.

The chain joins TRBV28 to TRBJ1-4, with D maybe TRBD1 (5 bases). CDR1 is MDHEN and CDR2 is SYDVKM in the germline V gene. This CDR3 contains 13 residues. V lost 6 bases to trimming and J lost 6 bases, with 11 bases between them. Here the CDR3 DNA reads TGTGCCAGCAGCGCCGGGGGAGATGAAAAACTGTTTTTT. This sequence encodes CASSAGGDEKLFF.

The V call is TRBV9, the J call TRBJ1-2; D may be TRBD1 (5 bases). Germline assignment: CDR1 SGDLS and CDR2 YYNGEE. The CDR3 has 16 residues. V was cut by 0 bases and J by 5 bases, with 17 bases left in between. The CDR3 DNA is TGTGCCAGCAGCGTAGGGGGGGTCTACAGTTTTTATGGCTACACCTTC. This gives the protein CASSVGGVYSFYGYTF.

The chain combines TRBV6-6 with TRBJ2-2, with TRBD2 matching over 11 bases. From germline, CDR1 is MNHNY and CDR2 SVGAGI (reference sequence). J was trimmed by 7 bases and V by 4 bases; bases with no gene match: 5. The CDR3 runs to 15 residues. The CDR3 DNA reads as TGTGCCAGCAGTTCCAGCCTAGCGGGAGGCGGGGAGCTGTTTTTT. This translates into CASSSSLAGGGELFF.

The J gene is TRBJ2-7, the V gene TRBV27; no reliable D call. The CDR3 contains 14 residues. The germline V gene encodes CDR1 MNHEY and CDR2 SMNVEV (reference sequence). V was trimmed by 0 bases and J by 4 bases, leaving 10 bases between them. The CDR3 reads CASSLSGRIYEQYF. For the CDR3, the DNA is TGTGCCAGCAGTTTATCCGGAAGGATATACGAGCAGTACTTC.

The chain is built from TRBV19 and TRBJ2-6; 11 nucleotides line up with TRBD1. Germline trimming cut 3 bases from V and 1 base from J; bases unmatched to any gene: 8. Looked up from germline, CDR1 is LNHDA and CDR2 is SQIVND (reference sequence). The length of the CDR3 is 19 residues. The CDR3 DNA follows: TGTGCCAGTAGTATTTGGACAGGGGGCGCAAAGTCTGGGGCCAACGTCCTGACTTTC. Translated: CASSIWTGGAKSGANVLTF.

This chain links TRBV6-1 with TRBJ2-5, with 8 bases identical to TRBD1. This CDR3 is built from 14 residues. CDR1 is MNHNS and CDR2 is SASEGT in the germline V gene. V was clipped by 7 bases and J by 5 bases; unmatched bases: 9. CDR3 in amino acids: CASNPGRGRETQYF. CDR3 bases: TGTGCCAGCAACCCGGGCAGGGGGCGCGAGACCCAGTACTTC.

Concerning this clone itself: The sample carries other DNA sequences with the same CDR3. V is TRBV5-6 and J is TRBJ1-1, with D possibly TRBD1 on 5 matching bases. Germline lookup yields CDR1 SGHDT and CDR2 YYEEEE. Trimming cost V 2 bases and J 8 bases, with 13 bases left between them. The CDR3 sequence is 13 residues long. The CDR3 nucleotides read TGTGCCAGCAGCTTAATAGGCGGGGCGGAAGCTTTCTTT. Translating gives CASSLIGGAEAFF.

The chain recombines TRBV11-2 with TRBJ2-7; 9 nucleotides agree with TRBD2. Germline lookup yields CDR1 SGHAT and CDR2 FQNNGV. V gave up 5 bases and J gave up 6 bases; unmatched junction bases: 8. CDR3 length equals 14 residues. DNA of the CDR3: TGTGCCAGCAGCCCTAGCGGGACTACTGGCGAGCAGTACTTC. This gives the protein CASSPSGTTGEQYF.

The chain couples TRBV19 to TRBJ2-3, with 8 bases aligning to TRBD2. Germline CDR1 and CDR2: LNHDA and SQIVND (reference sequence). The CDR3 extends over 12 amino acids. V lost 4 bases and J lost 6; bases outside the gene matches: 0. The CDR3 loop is CASSTGGDTQYF. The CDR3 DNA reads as TGTGCCAGTAGTACGGGGGGGGATACGCAGTATTTT.

As DNA, the CDR3 is TGCGCCAGCAGCTTGGATCCGGGCATGGGAAACATTCAGTACTTC. It specifies CASSLDPGMGNIQYF. The chain couples TRBV5-1 to TRBJ2-4; D remains unclear. The CDR3 has 15 residues. V was clipped by 0 bases and J by 6 bases, with 13 bases between them. Germline loops: CDR1 SGHRS, CDR2 YFSETQ.

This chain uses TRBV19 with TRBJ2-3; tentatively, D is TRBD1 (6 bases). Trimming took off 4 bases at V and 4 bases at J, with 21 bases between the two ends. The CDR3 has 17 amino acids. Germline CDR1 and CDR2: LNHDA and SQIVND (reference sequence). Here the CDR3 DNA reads TGTGCCAGTAGTACTCAGACAGGAGGAGCGGAACCAGATACGCAGTATTTT. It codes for CASSTQTGGAEPDTQYF.

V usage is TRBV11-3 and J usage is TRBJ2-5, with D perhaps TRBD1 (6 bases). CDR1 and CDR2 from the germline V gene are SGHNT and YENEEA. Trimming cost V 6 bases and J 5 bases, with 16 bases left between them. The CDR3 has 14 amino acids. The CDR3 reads CASSGTRLGETQYF. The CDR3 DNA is TGTGCCAGCAGTGGGACACGGCTTGGGGAGACCCAGTACTTC.